The T cell receptor (beta chain) under discussion was sequenced for a study of cytotoxic CD8 clonotypes in ibrutinib-treated CLL. Study-wide results and limits: T-cell clonality at baseline went above that of age-matched healthy donors and rose and fell with circulating CD8+ T-cell counts. The study found clonality rose at ibrutinib response, then fell toward baseline at progression.

The intended depth for sequencing was 1 in 200,000 to 1 in 1 million T cells. TCRdb's table, derived via immunoSEQ multiplex PCR, lists solely in-frame clones and lacks some. The sample holds about 50,000 clones, 50% to 65% seen once. The authors obtained around 1.8 micrograms of genomic DNA from cryopreserved PBMCs for TCR beta libraries. Deletions cut 6 bases from V and 2 bases from J, with 8 bases between. The CDR3 totals 13 residues. Germline V gene lookup returns CDR1 MNHEY and CDR2 SVGAGI. In the case of this clone: Its antigen is undetermined.

The V and J genes are TRBV6-5 and TRBJ1-5, with D unresolved. This clonotype originated in a human donor with chronic lymphocytic leukemia. The specimen was PBMCs, collected at disease progression, from a patient treated with ibrutinib. The CDR3 loop reads CASSGFGNQPQHF. In nucleotides, the CDR3 is TGTGCCAGCAGCGGGTTTGGCAATCAGCCCCAGCATTTT.